This is a list of T cell receptor beta chains from one sample in a study of human T cells and chemical hapten exposure. TCRdb ran MiXCR on the RACE reads and lists one entry per CDR3 protein. Of some 400,000 distinct CDR3 sequences listed, approximately 5.1% are singletons. Sequencing used whole blood, obtained in connection with sensitization to the hapten diphenylcyclopropenone (DPC). Receptors originate from a woman aged 50 to 65 with alopecia areata. Some clones in this sample may be carry-over from other donors' samples. CDR3s include the opening cysteine and the closing phenylalanine or tryptophan. Fields, in order: D gene, J gene, clone size, V gene, CDR3 DNA, CDR3 protein. The D gene is left open where the match is weak. The size field is filled for only some rows; it gives once, few, many or a size class.

>.|TRBJ2-1|many|TRBV28
TGTGCCAGCAGTTTGAGGGCCGAAGAGCAGTTCTTC
CASSLRAEEQFF
>.|TRBJ2-7|many|TRBV9
TGTGCCAGCAGCGTAGGAGGGGGTGGATACGAGCAGTACTTC
CASSVGGGGYEQYF
>.|TRBJ2-7|many|TRBV20-1
TGCAGTGCTATACCTGATGAGGGTGTCTACGAGCAGTACTTC
CSAIPDEGVYEQYF
>TRBD1|TRBJ2-1|.|TRBV5-4
TGTGCCAGCAGCTTGGTCACAGGGGTAAACAATGAGCAGTTCTTC
CASSLVTGVNNEQFF
>.|TRBJ1-3|.|TRBV12-3/TRBV12-4
TGTGCCAGCACTCCGTTCTGGGCCTCTGGAAACACCATATATTTT
CASTPFWASGNTIYF
>.|TRBJ1-5|many|TRBV4-2
TGTGCCAGCAGCCAAGATGGCCCCCCCAACATTAATCAGCCCCAGCATTTT
CASSQDGPPNINQPQHF
>.|TRBJ2-1|.|TRBV9
TGTGCCAGCAGCGTAGAGGGGGTCCCGAATGAGCAGTTCTTC
CASSVEGVPNEQFF
>.|TRBJ1-6|few|TRBV5-6
TGTGCCAGCAGCTCACTCCGGGCCGGATATTCACCCCTCCACTTT
CASSSLRAGYSPLHF
>.|TRBJ2-3|few|TRBV29-1
TGCAGCGTTGAGGGCGGACCACCAGACACAGATACGCAGTATTTT
CSVEGGPPDTDTQYF
>.|TRBJ2-3|many|TRBV6-5
TGTGCCAGCAGTTACTCGAGGTCTTTAATGGCGCAGTATTTT
CASSYSRSLMAQYF
>.|TRBJ1-1|few|TRBV6-5
TGTGCCAGCAGAACCGGTCCGAAGGGTGAAGCTTTCTTT
CASRTGPKGEAFF
>.|TRBJ2-3|many|TRBV20-1
TGCAGTGCTAGAGAGGTGGGACTTACAGATACGCAGTATTTT
CSAREVGLTDTQYF
>.|TRBJ1-1|many|TRBV6-6
TGTGCCAGCAGCCCCGCCGTTGGGCGGGGGAACACTGAAGCTTTCTTT
CASSPAVGRGNTEAFF
>.|TRBJ1-5|many|TRBV28
TGTGCCAGCAGACCCTTCCCCAGGAATCAGCCCCAGCATTTT
CASRPFPRNQPQHF
>TRBD1|TRBJ2-1|many|TRBV28
TGTGCCAGCGGGACAGGCCCATGGTCCTACAATGAGCAGTTCTTC
CASGTGPWSYNEQFF
>TRBD2|TRBJ2-2|many|TRBV3-1
TGTGCCAGCAGCCCTGGCGGACTAGCGGGAAACACCGGGGAGCTGTTTTTT
CASSPGGLAGNTGELFF
>.|TRBJ2-1|many|TRBV24-1
TGTGCCACCAGTGATGAGTTTTACAATGAGCAGTTCTTC
CATSDEFYNEQFF
>.|TRBJ1-4|.|TRBV4-1
TGCGCCAGCAGCCTAACCGACAGAGTTAATGAAAAACTGTTTTTT
CASSLTDRVNEKLFF
>TRBD2|TRBJ2-7|.|TRBV20-1
TGCAGTGCTAAGCGGGGCTACGAGCAGTACTTC
CSAKRGYEQYF
>.|TRBJ1-6|many|TRBV18
TGTGCCAGCTCACCCGTTCGGAGCTCCTATAATTCACCCCTCCACTTT
CASSPVRSSYNSPLHF
>TRBD1|TRBJ1-5|.|TRBV29-1
TGCAGCGTCCGGACAGGGACCGATAGCAATCAGCCCCAGCATTTT
CSVRTGTDSNQPQHF
>TRBD1|TRBJ1-2|many|TRBV6-6
TGTGCCAGCAGTTACCCCGGGACAGCGAGAGGCTACACCTTC
CASSYPGTARGYTF
>TRBD1|TRBJ1-2|.|TRBV11-2
TGTGCCAGCAGCTCCCCAGACAGGGGCTTATTCAACTATGGCTACACCTTC
CASSSPDRGLFNYGYTF
>.|TRBJ1-6|few|TRBV2
TGTGCCAGCACCGAGAGGACCTATAATTCACCCCTCCACTTT
CASTERTYNSPLHF
>.|TRBJ1-3|many|TRBV7-2
TGTGCCAGCAGCTTAAGTCACTCTGGAAACACCATATATTTT
CASSLSHSGNTIYF
>TRBD2|TRBJ2-3|many|TRBV20-1
TGCAGTGCTAGAGCGGGAGGAGTCACAGATACGCAGTATTTT
CSARAGGVTDTQYF
>.|TRBJ1-5|.|TRBV6-2/TRBV6-3
TGTGCCAGCAGAGCTCCCAATCAGCCCCAGCATTTT
CASRAPNQPQHF
>.|TRBJ1-1|many|TRBV4-2
TGTGCCAGCAGCCAAGGCCCGAACACTGAAGCTTTCTTT
CASSQGPNTEAFF
>.|TRBJ2-3|many|TRBV2
TGTGCCAGTCCTGGAGTCGAAGCTAGCACAGATACGCAGTATTTT
CASPGVEASTDTQYF
>.|TRBJ1-5|many|TRBV7-2
TGTGCCAGCAGCTTCCCGCCCCAGCCCCAGCATTTT
CASSFPPQPQHF
>.|TRBJ2-7|.|TRBV4-1
TGCGCCAGCAGCCAAGGTGGGGGACTGCTAGTCTACGAGCAGTACTTC
CASSQGGGLLVYEQYF
>.|TRBJ2-3|many|TRBV11-2
TGTGCCAGCAGCTTAGAGTCTGCGGGTACGCAGTATTTT
CASSLESAGTQYF
>TRBD1|TRBJ2-6|many|TRBV5-5
TGTGCCAGCAGCTCCGGACAGGTTTCCTCTGGGGCCAACGTCCTGACTTTC
CASSSGQVSSGANVLTF
>TRBD2|TRBJ2-7|.|TRBV20-1
TGCAGTGCTAGAGATCGTTCAGCGGGGGGAAGTTACGAGCAGTACTTC
CSARDRSAGGSYEQYF
>TRBD1|TRBJ1-5|.|TRBV25-1
TGTGCCAGCAGTGGAGGAACAGGGGAGAGGAGTCAGCCCCAGCATTTT
CASSGGTGERSQPQHF
>TRBD1|TRBJ2-3|many|TRBV7-6
TGTGCCAGCAGCCCGACAGGGATTACGATTAGTGTGACAGATACGCAGTATTTT
CASSPTGITISVTDTQYF
>TRBD1|TRBJ2-5|many|TRBV20-1
TGCAGTGCTAGTTGGACAGGGGAAGAGACCCAGTACTTC
CSASWTGEETQYF
>.|TRBJ1-1|many|TRBV6-5
TGTGCCAGCAGCCGAGACTTGTACACTGAAGCTTTCTTT
CASSRDLYTEAFF
>.|TRBJ2-3|many|TRBV29-1
TGCAGCGTTGATATCCTAGTTGGAGATACGCAGTATTTT
CSVDILVGDTQYF
>.|TRBJ2-7|many|TRBV5-5
TGTGCCAGCAGCTTCCAGGGGGGCTACGAGCAGTACTTC
CASSFQGGYEQYF
>.|TRBJ1-2|many|TRBV29-1
TGCAGCGTTGAAGAGGGAGGTGGCTACACCTTC
CSVEEGGGYTF
>TRBD1|TRBJ1-5|many|TRBV6-2/TRBV6-3
TGTGCCAGCAGCCCCGGACAGGGAAGTTCACGGCAGCCCCAGCATTTT
CASSPGQGSSRQPQHF
>TRBD2|TRBJ2-7|few|TRBV15
TGTGCCACCAGCGGGGGACTAGCGGCCTCCTACGAGCAGTACTTC
CATSGGLAASYEQYF
>.|TRBJ1-2|.|TRBV28
TGTGCCAGCAGTTTCGAGTTGCGTGATCTTCATGGCTACACCTTC
CASSFELRDLHGYTF
>.|TRBJ2-2|many|TRBV2
TGTGCCAGCAGGCCAAACACCGGGGAGCTGTTTTTT
CASRPNTGELFF
>.|TRBJ1-1|.|TRBV20-1
TGCAGTGCTAGAAGGGGGGCGAACACTGAAGCTTTCTTT
CSARRGANTEAFF
>.|TRBJ2-3|few|TRBV29-1
TGCAGCGTTGAAGATCAGGGCGGAAGCACAGATACGCAGTATTTT
CSVEDQGGSTDTQYF
>TRBD1|TRBJ2-3|few|TRBV5-1
TGCGCCAGCAGCTTCAAACTGGGACAGCGCACAGATACGCAGTATTTT
CASSFKLGQRTDTQYF
>.|TRBJ2-2|many|TRBV6-2/TRBV6-3
TGTGCCAGTCGGTGGAGGAGCACCGGGGAGCTGTTTTTT
CASRWRSTGELFF
>.|TRBJ2-1|many|TRBV7-2
TGTGCCAGCAGCTTAACGGGGCGCTCCTACAATGAGCAGTTCTTC
CASSLTGRSYNEQFF